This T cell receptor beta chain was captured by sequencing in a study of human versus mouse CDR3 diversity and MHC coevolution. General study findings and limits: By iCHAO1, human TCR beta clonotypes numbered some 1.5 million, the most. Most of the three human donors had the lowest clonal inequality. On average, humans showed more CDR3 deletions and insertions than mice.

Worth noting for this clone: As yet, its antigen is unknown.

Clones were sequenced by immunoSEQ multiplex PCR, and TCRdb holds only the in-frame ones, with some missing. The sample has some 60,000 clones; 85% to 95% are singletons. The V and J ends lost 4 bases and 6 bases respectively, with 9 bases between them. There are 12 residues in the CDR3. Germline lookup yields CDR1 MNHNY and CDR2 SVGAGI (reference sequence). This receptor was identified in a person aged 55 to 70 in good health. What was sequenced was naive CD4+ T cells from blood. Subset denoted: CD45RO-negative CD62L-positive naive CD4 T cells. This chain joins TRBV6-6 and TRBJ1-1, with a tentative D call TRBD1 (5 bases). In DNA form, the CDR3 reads TGTGCCAGCAGTTTGAGCAGGGCTGAAGCTTTCTTT. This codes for CASSLSRAEAFF.